Listed below are T cell receptor beta chains from one sample, sequenced in a study of T cells in Graves' hyperthyroidism and ophthalmopathy. In TCRdb, the multiplex PCR reads were re-called with MiXCR into one record per CDR3 protein. Found here are approximately 400,000 distinct CDR3 sequences, less than 20% of them singletons; the top ten hold 13% to 15%. The sequencing input was blood. These receptors were obtained from a young woman with Graves' hyperthyroidism. Both conserved end residues are part of each CDR3. The D gene is left open where the match is weak. Rows give clone size only sometimes, using once, few, many, or a class for an expanded clone.

j_gene: TRBJ2-4
d_gene: TRBD1
abundance: few
len: 15
v_gene: TRBV13
CDR3aa: CASSSPDRGQNIQYF
CDR3nt: TGTGCCAGCAGCTCGCCGGACAGGGGCCAAAACATTCAGTACTTC

j_gene: TRBJ2-5
d_gene: TRBD2
abundance: -
len: 17
v_gene: TRBV6-1
CDR3aa: CASSEERLAGVSETQYF
CDR3nt: TGTGCCAGCAGTGAAGAGAGACTAGCGGGAGTTAGTGAGACCCAGTACTTC

j_gene: TRBJ2-7
d_gene: -
abundance: -
len: 16
v_gene: TRBV7-9
CDR3aa: CASSSIATGFVHEQYF
CDR3nt: TGTGCCAGCAGCTCCATCGCCACAGGGTTCGTCCACGAGCAGTACTTC

j_gene: TRBJ2-5
d_gene: -
abundance: few
len: 14
v_gene: TRBV11-2
CDR3aa: CASSSPGSQETQYF
CDR3nt: TGTGCCAGCAGCTCACCAGGCAGCCAAGAGACCCAGTACTTC

j_gene: TRBJ2-1
d_gene: -
abundance: -
len: 14
v_gene: TRBV11-2
CDR3aa: CASSQTGSNNEQFF
CDR3nt: TGCGCCAGCAGCCAAACGGGGTCAAACAATGAGCAGTTCTTC

j_gene: TRBJ2-2
d_gene: -
abundance: -
len: 15
v_gene: TRBV5-6
CDR3aa: CASSFEDRDTGELFF
CDR3nt: TGTGCCAGCAGCTTTGAGGACCGGGACACCGGGGAGCTGTTTTTT

j_gene: TRBJ1-3
d_gene: -
abundance: -
len: 15
v_gene: TRBV28
CDR3aa: CASSPGAPSGNTIYF
CDR3nt: TGTGCCAGCAGTCCAGGGGCCCCCTCTGGAAACACCATATATTTT

j_gene: TRBJ1-1
d_gene: TRBD1
abundance: many
len: 16
v_gene: TRBV20-1
CDR3aa: CSAKGSTGTENTEAFF
CDR3nt: TGCAGTGCTAAGGGATCGACCGGGACAGAGAACACTGAAGCTTTCTTT

j_gene: TRBJ1-5
d_gene: -
abundance: -
len: 14
v_gene: TRBV6-5
CDR3aa: CASSYSQGGQPQHF
CDR3nt: TGTGCCAGCAGTTACTCACAGGGTGGCCAGCCCCAGCATTTT

j_gene: TRBJ2-3
d_gene: TRBD2
abundance: -
len: 16
v_gene: TRBV20-1
CDR3aa: CSAFGLAETRTDTQYF
CDR3nt: TGCAGTGCTTTCGGACTAGCGGAGACTCGCACAGATACGCAGTATTTT

j_gene: TRBJ2-7
d_gene: TRBD2
abundance: many
len: 18
v_gene: TRBV4-2
CDR3aa: CASSLTKRTSGSLNEQYF
CDR3nt: TGTGCCAGCAGCCTTACGAAAAGGACTAGCGGGAGTTTAAACGAGCAGTACTTC

j_gene: TRBJ1-4
d_gene: TRBD1
abundance: few
len: 15
v_gene: TRBV29-1
CDR3aa: CSVNYAGQGNEKLFF
CDR3nt: TGCAGCGTGAACTACGCGGGACAGGGGAATGAAAAACTGTTTTTT

j_gene: TRBJ2-5
d_gene: -
abundance: few
len: 14
v_gene: TRBV7-2
CDR3aa: CASSLYRVQETQYF
CDR3nt: TGTGCCAGCAGTTTATACAGGGTCCAAGAGACCCAGTACTTC

j_gene: TRBJ2-7
d_gene: -
abundance: few
len: 15
v_gene: TRBV14
CDR3aa: CASSQDPAASYEQYF
CDR3nt: TGTGCCAGCAGCCAAGACCCAGCAGCCTCCTACGAGCAGTACTTC

j_gene: TRBJ1-1
d_gene: -
abundance: many
len: 15
v_gene: TRBV3-1
CDR3aa: CASSQDLRGNTEAFF
CDR3nt: TGTGCCAGCAGCCAAGATCTTCGGGGGAACACTGAAGCTTTCTTT

j_gene: TRBJ2-2
d_gene: -
abundance: many
len: 15
v_gene: TRBV3-1
CDR3aa: CASSQDPLNTGELFF
CDR3nt: TGTGCCAGCAGCCAAGATCCCCTGAACACCGGGGAGCTGTTTTTT

j_gene: TRBJ2-2
d_gene: -
abundance: many
len: 17
v_gene: TRBV6-2/TRBV6-3
CDR3aa: CASSYPARGRFAGELFF
CDR3nt: TGTGCCAGCAGTTACCCTGCCAGGGGAAGGTTTGCCGGGGAGCTGTTTTTT

j_gene: TRBJ2-4
d_gene: -
abundance: -
len: 11
v_gene: TRBV5-1
CDR3aa: CASSLGNIQYF
CDR3nt: TGCGCCAGCAGCTTAGGGAACATTCAGTACTTC

j_gene: TRBJ2-2
d_gene: -
abundance: -
len: 15
v_gene: TRBV5-1
CDR3aa: CASSFSPGSTGELFF
CDR3nt: TGCGCCAGCAGCTTTTCGCCAGGGAGCACCGGGGAGCTGTTTTTT

j_gene: TRBJ2-2
d_gene: TRBD2
abundance: few
len: 19
v_gene: TRBV7-9
CDR3aa: CASSLAASGRAPNTGELFF
CDR3nt: TGTGCCAGCAGCTTAGCCGCTAGCGGGAGGGCCCCGAACACCGGGGAGCTGTTTTTT

j_gene: TRBJ2-2
d_gene: -
abundance: few
len: 16
v_gene: TRBV15
CDR3aa: CATSRDPGWRIWELFF
CDR3nt: TGTGCCACCAGCAGAGACCCCGGTTGGCGGATCTGGGAGCTGTTTTTT

j_gene: TRBJ1-4
d_gene: -
abundance: few
len: 16
v_gene: TRBV7-8
CDR3aa: CASSLARQATNEKLFF
CDR3nt: TGTGCCAGCAGCTTAGCGAGGCAGGCTACTAATGAAAAACTGTTTTTT

j_gene: TRBJ2-2
d_gene: TRBD1
abundance: -
len: 15
v_gene: TRBV7-3
CDR3aa: CASSPWTGGTGELFF
CDR3nt: TGTGCCAGCAGCCCGTGGACAGGGGGGACCGGGGAGCTGTTTTTT

j_gene: TRBJ1-1
d_gene: -
abundance: few
len: 13
v_gene: TRBV20-1
CDR3aa: CSARGGSDTEAFF
CDR3nt: TGCAGTGCTAGAGGGGGTTCGGACACTGAAGCTTTCTTT

j_gene: TRBJ2-7
d_gene: -
abundance: many
len: 15
v_gene: TRBV12-3/TRBV12-4
CDR3aa: CASSLVGSILGTQYF
CDR3nt: TGTGCCAGCAGTTTAGTAGGTTCCATCTTGGGGACGCAGTACTTC

j_gene: TRBJ2-2
d_gene: TRBD2
abundance: many
len: 18
v_gene: TRBV11-1
CDR3aa: CASSQSPTSGSRIGELFF
CDR3nt: TGTGCCAGCAGCCAGAGCCCAACTAGCGGGAGTCGGATCGGGGAGCTGTTTTTT

j_gene: TRBJ2-7
d_gene: TRBD2
abundance: few
len: 15
v_gene: TRBV13
CDR3aa: CASSKTSGFSYEQYF
CDR3nt: TGTGCCAGCAGCAAGACTAGCGGCTTCTCCTACGAGCAGTACTTC

j_gene: TRBJ2-1
d_gene: TRBD2
abundance: many
len: 11
v_gene: TRBV7-2
CDR3aa: CASSSGLAQFF
CDR3nt: TGTGCCAGCAGCTCTGGACTAGCCCAGTTCTTC

j_gene: TRBJ2-1
d_gene: TRBD2
abundance: -
len: 17
v_gene: TRBV9
CDR3aa: CASSVQDNSGGPGKQFF
CDR3nt: TGTGCCAGCAGCGTACAGGATAATAGCGGGGGACCTGGTAAGCAGTTCTTC